Listed here are 14 T cell receptor beta chains from one sample, sequenced in a study of blood T cell repertoires in COVID-19. Profiling relied on immunoSEQ multiplex PCR, and the TCRdb table lists in-frame clones only, not all of them. The sample lists approximately 250,000 clones, 75% to 90% occurring once. Sequencing was performed on PBMCs or T cells enriched from blood (not recorded which). Every receptor here comes from a woman between 40 and 55 years old who had been exposed to COVID-19.

The V gene is TRBV9, the J gene TRBJ1-1, with 7 bases matching TRBD1. Germline CDR1 and CDR2: SGDLS and YYNGEE. CDR3 length: 15 amino acids. V shed 4 bases, J shed 0 bases, and the junction held 6 bases outside the gene matches. In DNA form, the CDR3 reads TGTGCCAGCAGCCCCGCGGGGACAGTGAACACTGAAGCTTTCTTT. Amino acids: CASSPAGTVNTEAFF. The variable domain in full, completed from reference TRBV9 and TRBJ1-1, reads DSGVTQTPKHLITATGQRVTLRCSPRSGDLSVYWYQQSLDQGLQFLIQYYNGEERAKGNILERFSAQQFPDLHSELNLSSLELGDSALYFCASSPAGTVNTEAFFGQGTRLTVV.

The chain recombines TRBV6-5 with TRBJ1-1; 8 bases fit TRBD1. Germline V gene lookup returns CDR1 MNHEY and CDR2 SVGAGI. CDR3 size: 13 residues. The ends lost 6 bases at V and 11 bases at J; junction bases unmatched: 11. The CDR3 DNA follows: TGTGCCAGCAGCCTTAATACAGGGGGGGAGGCTTTCTTT. This translates into CASSLNTGGEAFF.

The chain links TRBV18 to TRBJ2-7, with 7 nucleotides matching TRBD2. The J segment lost 4 bases and the V segment lost 6 bases, leaving 6 bases of the junction unmatched. Germline values: CDR1 KGHSH, CDR2 LQKENI. The CDR3 covers 13 residues. In nucleotides, the CDR3 is TGTGCCAGCTCGGACGGACTAGAGTACGAGCAGTACGTC. Translating gives CASSDGLEYEQYV.

V usage is TRBV2 and J usage is TRBJ2-3; possibly TRBD2 for D (5 bases). The CDR3 runs 17 residues. CDR1 is SNHLY, CDR2 FYNNEI, per germline. V gave up 4 bases and J gave up 0 bases, with 17 bases separating them. CDR3 residues: CASSAPLAGLSTDTQYF. CDR3 DNA: TGTGCCAGCAGTGCCCCCCTGGCGGGCCTTAGCACAGATACGCAGTATTTT.

J is TRBJ2-1 and V is TRBV24-1; 9 bases fit TRBD2. The ends lost 9 bases at V and 4 bases at J; junction bases unmatched: 15. Germline CDR1 reads KGHDR; CDR2 reads SFDVKD. The CDR3 runs 17 residues. CDR3 DNA: TGTGCCACCGCACTAGCGGGTTCCTTGGGTTCATACAATGAGCAGTTCTTC. Its translation: CATALAGSLGSYNEQFF.

J is TRBJ1-5 and V is TRBV2; 7 nucleotides agree with TRBD1. Germline CDR1 SNHLY, CDR2 FYNNEI. This CDR3 is built from 16 residues. V shed 3 bases and J 3 bases; nucleotides not matched to a gene: 8. CDR3 amino acids: CASSEDRDSYNQPQHF. As DNA, the CDR3 is TGTGCCAGCAGTGAGGACCGGGACAGTTACAATCAGCCCCAGCATTTT.

V usage is TRBV29-1 and J usage is TRBJ1-4, with D unresolved. The V end was cut by 3 bases, the J end by 8 bases, with 19 bases between. Per the germline V gene, CDR1 is SQVTM and CDR2 is ANQGSEA. This CDR3 has 15 amino acids. CDR3 sequence: CSVERITPAGEKLFF. The CDR3, as DNA: TGCAGCGTTGAGAGGATAACTCCCGCCGGGGAAAAACTGTTTTTT.

The V and J genes are TRBV9 and TRBJ1-6, with D unresolved. Germline CDR1 and CDR2: SGDLS and YYNGEE. There are 13 residues in the CDR3. V gave up 0 bases and J gave up 10 bases, with 8 bases separating them. The CDR3 protein is CASSVEQFSPLHF. The DNA of the CDR3 is TGTGCCAGCAGCGTAGAACAGTTCTCACCCCTCCACTTT.

The chain joins TRBV18 to TRBJ1-2; the D is unclear. CDR1 is KGHSH, CDR2 LQKENI, per germline. This CDR3 comprises 13 residues. Trimming shortened V by 3 bases and J by 10 bases, and 15 bases separated the two germline ends. The CDR3 DNA sequence: TGTGCCAGCTCACCTCCGGGGAGTGTGGACTACACCTTC. Its protein is CASSPPGSVDYTF. The complete variable domain, with remaining parts taken from reference TRBV18 and TRBJ1-2, reads NAGVMQNPRHLVRRRGQEARLRCSPMKGHSHVYWYRQLPEEGLKFMVYLQKENIIDESGMPKERFSAEFPKEGPSILRIQQVVRGDSAAYFCASSPPGSVDYTFGSGTRLTVV.

The chain links TRBV27 to TRBJ2-3, with TRBD2 matching 14 bases. Germline CDR1 is MNHEY and CDR2 is SMNVEV (reference sequence). The CDR3 sequence is 16 residues long. J was trimmed by 6 bases and V by 1 base; bases with no gene match: 3. CDR3 DNA sequence: TGTGCCAGCAGTTTATGGGGACTAGCGGGGGTGGATACGCAGTATTTT. Encoded protein: CASSLWGLAGVDTQYF.

The genes are TRBV28 and TRBJ1-4; 8 bases match TRBD1. V was pared by 1 base and J by 3 bases, with 1 base of the junction left unmatched. Per germline, CDR1 MDHEN and CDR2 SYDVKM. CDR3 size: 15 residues. CDR3 nucleotides: TGTGCCAGCAGTTTATTACAGGGGGCTAATGAAAAACTGTTTTTT. Translated: CASSLLQGANEKLFF.

The chain recombines TRBV7-6 with TRBJ2-7, with a weak D call TRBD1 (5 bases). Germline V gene lookup returns CDR1 SGHVS and CDR2 FNYEAQ. V gave up 5 bases and J gave up 2 bases, with 22 bases separating them. CDR3 size: 17 residues. The CDR3 protein is CASSASLGANRAYEQYF. The CDR3 DNA is TGTGCCAGCAGCGCATCCCTTGGGGCCAACCGGGCCTACGAGCAGTACTTC.

The table lists this clone with a count of one. The chain carries TRBV6-5 and TRBJ1-2; D is possibly TRBD1 (5 bases). This CDR3 is built from 13 residues. The germline gives CDR1 MNHEY, CDR2 SVGAGI. V shed 6 bases and J shed 4 bases, with 12 bases lying between them. DNA for the CDR3: TGTGCCAGCAGAGGTGACAGTGGCTATGGCTACACCTTC. Amino acid sequence: CASRGDSGYGYTF.

This chain joins TRBV28 and TRBJ2-1, with TRBD1 identical over 7 bases. CDR3 length equals 13 residues. CDR1 is MDHEN and CDR2 is SYDVKM in the germline V gene. The ends lost 6 bases at V and 5 bases at J; junction bases unmatched: 4. The CDR3 sequence is CASRMDRNNEQFF. CDR3 sequence (DNA): TGTGCCAGCAGAATGGACAGGAACAATGAGCAGTTCTTC.